The TCR beta chain under discussion was sequenced for a study of shared clonotypes between healthy human individuals. Partitioning of CD4+ cells yielded a CD45RA+ naive subset and a CD45RA-negative memory subset. Profiling relied on immunoSEQ multiplex PCR, and the TCRdb table lists in-frame clones only, not all of them. The data show about 2.4 million clones, 80% to 95% seen once. This receptor was obtained from a man aged 18 to 29 in good health. Some clones in this sample may be carry-over from other donors' samples. Sequencing was performed on naive CD4+ T cells from PBMCs. Subset here: CD45RA+ positively selected.

This chain's CDR3 is CASSDLGARSNEQFF. The CDR3 coding sequence is TGTGCCAGCAGTGACCTCGGGGCCAGGAGTAATGAGCAGTTCTTC. The chain employs TRBV6-1 and TRBJ2-1; D could derive from TRBD1 or TRBD2 (5 bases each). Per the germline V gene, CDR1 is MNHNS and CDR2 is SASEGT. The V end lost 3 bases, the J end lost 7 bases, and 16 bases lay between the germline ends. The CDR3 spans 15 residues.